This T cell receptor (beta chain) was observed in a study of T-cell reconstitution after alpha-beta-depleted transplantation in children. CDR1 and CDR2 from the germline V gene are SQVTM and ANQGSEA. The V and J ends lost 5 bases and 3 bases respectively, with 13 bases between them. This CDR3 region has 13 residues. This clonotype was counted ten times or more. The library targeted TCRbeta and was prepared with unique molecular identifiers. TCRdb itself ran the PCR reads through MiXCR, one entry per CDR3 protein. Here the sample spans 600,000 to 700,000 distinct CDR3 sequences, around 17% being singletons.

This specimen was PBMCs from the stem cell graft donor, taken from the stem cell graft. The J gene is TRBJ1-2, the V gene TRBV29-1; maybe TRBD1 (5 bases). The origin of this receptor is a human donor who donated a stem cell graft to a child with acute myeloid leukemia. The CDR3 DNA is TGCAGCGTTCGTGGGGGGGGTGACTATGGCTACACCTTC. Residues: CSVRGGGDYGYTF.